The 13 T cell receptor beta chains below all came from one sample that was sequenced in a study of spatial heterogeneity in lung cancer. From the 5' RACE reads, TCRdb called clonotypes with MiXCR, one entry per CDR3 protein. The sample yields roughly 120,000 distinct CDR3 sequences, 12% seen once. Time point given: blood at routine non-recurrence follow-up after resection. Whole RNA was taken from tumor, nontumor lung or frozen PBMC; it was then sequenced unsorted. The sequenced sample was PBMCs, obtained at follow-up. The receptors here all came from a male donor with early-stage non-small cell lung cancer.

The rearrangement uses TRBV11-2 and TRBJ1-5, with TRBD1 matching over 7 bases. Germline V CDR1 and CDR2: SGHAT, FQNNGV. This CDR3 has 17 amino acids. The V gene end was trimmed by 1 base and the J gene end by 3 bases; junction bases not matched to a gene: 9. The CDR3 region is CASSLGDRGQLNQPQHF. The CDR3 region has the DNA TGTGCCAGCAGCTTAGGCGATCGGGGACAGCTCAATCAGCCCCAGCATTTT.

This clonotype was counted a few times. This sequence joins TRBV20-1 and TRBJ1-3, with unresolved D. This CDR3 region has 16 residues. V lost 4 bases and J 0 bases, leaving 16 bases between the germline ends. Germline V lookup: CDR1 DFQATT, CDR2 SNEGSKA (reference sequence). The CDR3 protein is CSANTRGQSSGNTIYF. CDR3 nucleotide sequence: TGCAGTGCTAACACCCGCGGGCAGAGCTCTGGAAACACCATATATTTT.

This rearrangement joins TRBV6-1 to TRBJ1-1; D remains ambiguous. Trimming shortened V by 2 bases and J by 5 bases, and 9 bases separated the two germline ends. There are 13 residues in the CDR3. CDR1 is MNHNS and CDR2 is SASEGT in the germline V gene. In nucleotides, the CDR3 is TGTGCCAGCAGTGAACTGTTGGAGACTGAAGCTTTCTTT. Its protein is CASSELLETEAFF.

The chain combines TRBV6-5 with TRBJ1-5; a possible D gene is TRBD1 (5 bases). The V end lost 1 base, the J end lost 8 bases, and 9 bases lay between the germline ends. Germline V gives CDR1 MNHEY, CDR2 SVGAGI. The CDR3 is 13 residues long. Here the CDR3 reads CASSYFLGEPQHF. CDR3 nucleotide sequence: TGTGCCAGCAGTTACTTTCTAGGGGAGCCCCAGCATTTT.

This clonotype has only a few counts. The chain carries TRBV20-1 and TRBJ2-2; D is unresolved. Trimming left V 1 base short and J 1 base short, with 7 bases between. This CDR3 region has 14 residues. CDR1 and CDR2 from the germline V gene are DFQATT and SNEGSKA (reference sequence). As DNA, the CDR3 is TGCAGTGCTAGAGCTCAAAAGAACACCGGGGAGCTGTTTTTT. Protein: CSARAQKNTGELFF.

This clonotype was detected only a few times. The genes are TRBV6-2 or TRBV6-3 and TRBJ2-1; D uncertain. V was trimmed by 6 bases and J by 2 bases, leaving 11 bases between them. CDR1 is MNHEY, CDR2 SVGEGT, per germline. The CDR3 is 14 residues long. This CDR3 is CASSPGFPYNEQFF. CDR3 coding DNA: TGTGCCAGCAGCCCCGGGTTCCCCTACAATGAGCAGTTCTTC.

The rearrangement joins TRBV5-5 to TRBJ2-5, with TRBD1 as a possible D gene (5 bases). This CDR3 has 14 residues. Germline-derived CDR1 and CDR2 are SGHKS and YYEKEE (reference sequence). V was pared by 1 base and J by 5 bases, with 12 bases between. CDR3 nucleotides: TGTGCCAGCAGCTTGTTGGGGCTGACGGAGACCCAGTACTTC. Its translation: CASSLLGLTETQYF.

This rearrangement joins TRBV12-3 or TRBV12-4 to TRBJ2-1; TRBD1 agrees at 9 bases. Trimming cost V 7 bases and J 0 bases; bases outside gene matches: 7. This CDR3 is built from 16 residues. The CDR3 DNA reads as TGTGCCAGCAACGTACAGGGGGCGAGCTCCTACAATGAGCAGTTCTTC. It specifies CASNVQGASSYNEQFF.

The chain couples TRBV27 to TRBJ2-7; D gene ambiguous. V was cut by 3 bases and J by 2 bases, with 8 bases left in between. CDR1 and CDR2 from the germline V gene are MNHEY and SMNVEV (reference sequence). The CDR3 is 13 amino acids. The CDR3 protein is CASSFRQTYEQYF. In DNA, the CDR3 is TGTGCCAGCAGTTTTCGGCAGACCTACGAGCAGTACTTC.

J is TRBJ2-5 and V is TRBV5-1; TRBD2 is a possible D gene (6 bases). Trimming cost V 0 bases and J 5 bases, with 17 bases left between them. CDR3 size: 16 residues. CDR1 SGHRS and CDR2 YFSETQ come from the germline V gene. The CDR3 DNA reads TGCGCCAGCAGCTTGGCCCCCGCGGGGACCGGGGAGACCCAGTACTTC. Translated: CASSLAPAGTGETQYF.

This clonotype was counted at least ten times. The V gene is TRBV7-2, the J gene TRBJ1-5, with D unclear. V shed 6 bases and J shed 8 bases, with 14 bases lying between them. CDR1 and CDR2 from the germline V gene are SGHTA and FQGNSA. CDR3 length: 13 residues. CDR3 DNA: TGTGCCAGCAGTCCCGGCGAGATTGAGCCCCAGCATTTT. This translates into CASSPGEIEPQHF.

This clonotype showed up just once. V gene TRBV5-6 combines with J gene TRBJ1-5; D unclear. CDR3 size: 13 residues. Deletions cut 0 bases from V and 5 bases from J, with 6 bases between. Germline V gives CDR1 SGHDT, CDR2 YYEEEE. The CDR3: CASSLGVHQPQHF. DNA for the CDR3: TGTGCCAGCAGCTTGGGGGTTCATCAGCCCCAGCATTTT. Full variable domain (missing parts from reference TRBV5-6 and TRBJ1-5): DAGVTQSPTHLIKTRGQQVTLRCSPKSGHDTVSWYQQALGQGPQFIFQYYEEEERQRGNFPDRFSGHQFPNYSSELNVNALLLGDSALYLCASSLGVHQPQHFGDGTRLSIL.

CDR3 in DNA: TGTGCCAGCAGCTTACGAAGGTTCCACGAGCAGTACTTC. It is translated as CASSLRRFHEQYF. V and J are TRBV11-2 and TRBJ2-7; unclear D gene. In germline, CDR1 is SGHAT, CDR2 FQNNGV. V lost 2 bases and J lost 5, with 10 bases in between. The CDR3 has 13 residues.